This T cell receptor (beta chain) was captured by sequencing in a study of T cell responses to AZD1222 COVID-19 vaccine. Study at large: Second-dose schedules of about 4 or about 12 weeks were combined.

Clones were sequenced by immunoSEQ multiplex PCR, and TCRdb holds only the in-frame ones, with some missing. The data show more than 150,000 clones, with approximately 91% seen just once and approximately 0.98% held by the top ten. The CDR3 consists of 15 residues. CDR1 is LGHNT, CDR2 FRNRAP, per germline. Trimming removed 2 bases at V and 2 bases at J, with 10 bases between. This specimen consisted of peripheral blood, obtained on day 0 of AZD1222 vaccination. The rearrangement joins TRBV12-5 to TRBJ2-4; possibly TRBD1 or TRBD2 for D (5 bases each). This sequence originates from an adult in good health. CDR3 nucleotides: TGTGCTAGTGGTTTGTTTGGGGGACCCAAAAACATTCAGTACTTC. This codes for CASGLFGGPKNIQYF.